The 4 T cell receptor beta chains reported below all come from one sample, sequenced in a study of stem cell transplantation in POMP-related autoinflammatory disease (dated by TCRdb to the early 2020s). This specimen's time point label, interpreted: before hematopoietic stem cell transplant. To prepare the library, the immunoSEQ multiplex PCR assay was applied. Held by TCRdb, this immuneACCESS table contains in-frame sequences only and omits some clones. Under half of the omission traces to an unresolved V gene where checked; the cause of the rest is unknown. The sample table lists more than 25,000 clones, almost 90% of them with a count of one. The top ten clones comprise approximately 0.72% of the sample. Sequenced material: CD4+ T cells from PBMCs, taken before stem cell transplantation. The origin of the receptors is a human donor with POMP-related autoinflammation and immune dysregulation (PRAID).

This chain joins TRBV6-5 and TRBJ2-1; no clear D. The CDR3 has 16 amino acids. The V gene's germline CDR1 is MNHEY and CDR2 SVGAGI. Trimming removed 0 bases at V and 5 bases at J, with 14 bases between. The CDR3 reads CASSYSAGLGNNEQFF. In DNA form, the CDR3 reads TGTGCCAGCAGTTACTCCGCAGGTCTAGGGAACAATGAGCAGTTCTTC.

This rearrangement joins TRBV7-3 to TRBJ2-2; D not resolved. Germline V gene data show CDR1 as SGHTA and CDR2 as FQGTGA. The CDR3 covers 11 residues. Trimming removed 5 bases from V and 5 bases from J, with 3 bases in between. The CDR3 DNA reads as TGTGCCAGCAGCGTGACCGGGGAGCTGTTTTTT. This codes for CASSVTGELFF.

The chain employs TRBV5-1 and TRBJ2-3; 8 bases match TRBD2. V lost 2 bases, J lost 2 bases, and 1 base stayed unmatched. CDR3 length: 14 amino acids. Germline CDR1 SGHRS, CDR2 YFSETQ. CDR3: CASSFGGATDTQYF. The CDR3 coding sequence is TGCGCCAGCAGCTTCGGGGGGGCCACAGATACGCAGTATTTT.

The V and J genes are TRBV19 and TRBJ1-6; no reliable D call. Germline CDR1 is LNHDA and CDR2 is SQIVND (reference sequence). V lost 5 bases, J lost 6 bases, and 14 bases lay in between. The CDR3 sequence is 15 residues long. CDR3 nucleotides: TGTGCCAGTAGTCAGATGGAGGTGGGTAATTCACCCCTCCACTTT. It translates to CASSQMEVGNSPLHF.